This T cell receptor beta chain was retrieved from a study of T cell responses to AZD1222 COVID-19 vaccine. Using immunoSEQ multiplex PCR, the repertoire was profiled, and TCRdb retains in-frame clones only, with some absent. Among about 120,000 clones, about 86% were seen once, and the ten largest hold 10% to 15%. The CDR3 is 15 residues long. V was clipped by 4 bases and J by 0 bases, with 13 bases between them. CDR1 and CDR2 from the germline V gene are MRHNA and SNTAGT. To note about this clone: Antigen: not known.

Study-wide points: Clonal diversity was possibly underestimated; the donors were predominantly white British and more often female. Across the whole spike, CD4 TCRs peaked at regions 160-218 and 743-854. Within unmutated variant regions lay the reported targets of nearly half of spike-specific TCRs. Seropositivity was recorded at baseline in only a handful of AZD1222 recipients.

The specimen was peripheral blood, collected on day 0 of AZD1222 vaccination. The sequence was collected from an adult in good health. This chain uses TRBV6-4 with TRBJ2-7; D perhaps matches TRBD2 (6 bases). The CDR3: CASSVGSGPSYEQYF. DNA of the CDR3: TGTGCCAGCAGTGTCGGTAGCGGCCCCTCCTACGAGCAGTACTTC.